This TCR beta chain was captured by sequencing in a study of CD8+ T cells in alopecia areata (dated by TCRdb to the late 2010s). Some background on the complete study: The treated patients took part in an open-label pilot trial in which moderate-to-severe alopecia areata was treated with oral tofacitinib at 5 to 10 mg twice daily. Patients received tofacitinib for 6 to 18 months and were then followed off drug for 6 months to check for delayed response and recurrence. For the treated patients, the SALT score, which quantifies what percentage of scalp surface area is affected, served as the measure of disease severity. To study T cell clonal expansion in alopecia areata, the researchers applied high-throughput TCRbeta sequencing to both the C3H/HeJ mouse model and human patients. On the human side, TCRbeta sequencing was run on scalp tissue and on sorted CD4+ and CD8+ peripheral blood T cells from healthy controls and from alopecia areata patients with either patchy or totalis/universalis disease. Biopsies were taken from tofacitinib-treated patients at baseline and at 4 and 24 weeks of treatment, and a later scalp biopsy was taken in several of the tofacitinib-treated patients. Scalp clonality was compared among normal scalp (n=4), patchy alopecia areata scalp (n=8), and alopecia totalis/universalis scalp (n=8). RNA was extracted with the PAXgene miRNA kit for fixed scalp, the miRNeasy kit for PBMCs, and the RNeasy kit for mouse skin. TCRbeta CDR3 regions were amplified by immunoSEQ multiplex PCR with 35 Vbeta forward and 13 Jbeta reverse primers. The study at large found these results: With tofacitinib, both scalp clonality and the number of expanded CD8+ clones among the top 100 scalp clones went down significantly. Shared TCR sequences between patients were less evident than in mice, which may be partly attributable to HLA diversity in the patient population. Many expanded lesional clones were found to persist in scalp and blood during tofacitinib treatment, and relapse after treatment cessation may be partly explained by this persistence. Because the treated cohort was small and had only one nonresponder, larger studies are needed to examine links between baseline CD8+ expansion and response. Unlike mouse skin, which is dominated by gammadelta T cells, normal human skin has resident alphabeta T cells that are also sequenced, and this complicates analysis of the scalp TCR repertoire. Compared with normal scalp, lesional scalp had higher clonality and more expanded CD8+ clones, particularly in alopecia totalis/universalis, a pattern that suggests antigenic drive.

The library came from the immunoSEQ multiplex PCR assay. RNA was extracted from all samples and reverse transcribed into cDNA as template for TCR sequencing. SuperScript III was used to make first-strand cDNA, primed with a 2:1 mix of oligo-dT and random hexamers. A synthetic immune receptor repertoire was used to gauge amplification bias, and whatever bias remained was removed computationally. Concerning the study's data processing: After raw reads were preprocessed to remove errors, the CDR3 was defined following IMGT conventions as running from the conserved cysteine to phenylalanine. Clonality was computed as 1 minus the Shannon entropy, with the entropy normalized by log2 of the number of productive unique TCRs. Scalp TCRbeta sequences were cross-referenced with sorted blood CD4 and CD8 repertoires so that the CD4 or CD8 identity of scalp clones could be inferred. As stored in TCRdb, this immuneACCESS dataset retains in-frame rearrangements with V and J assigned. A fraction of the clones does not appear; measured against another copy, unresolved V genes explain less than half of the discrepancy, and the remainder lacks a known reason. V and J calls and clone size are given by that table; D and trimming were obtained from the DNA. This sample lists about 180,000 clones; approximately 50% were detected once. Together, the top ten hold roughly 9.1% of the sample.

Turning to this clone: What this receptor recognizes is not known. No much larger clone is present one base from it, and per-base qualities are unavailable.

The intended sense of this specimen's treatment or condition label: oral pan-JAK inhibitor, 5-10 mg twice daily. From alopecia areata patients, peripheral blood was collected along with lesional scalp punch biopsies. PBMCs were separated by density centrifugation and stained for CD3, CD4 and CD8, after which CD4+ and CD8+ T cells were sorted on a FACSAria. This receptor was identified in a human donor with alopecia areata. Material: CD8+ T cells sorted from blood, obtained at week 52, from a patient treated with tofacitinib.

Read as DNA, the sequence is TGTGCCTGGAACCGCGGCCAAGCCAATGAGCAGTTCTTC. Translated, it gives CAWNRGQANEQFF. The chain is assembled from TRBV30 and TRBJ2-1, with the D gene not confidently named. The germline V gene (reference sequence) supplies CDR1 GTSNPN and CDR2 SVGIG. The CDR3 starts with the cysteine, ends with the phenylalanine, and has 13 residues. Kept here is only the CDR3 DNA, which spans 39 bases and is read in frame from base 1. Trimming takes 4 bases from V and 6 bases from J, and the germline ends sit 13 bases apart.